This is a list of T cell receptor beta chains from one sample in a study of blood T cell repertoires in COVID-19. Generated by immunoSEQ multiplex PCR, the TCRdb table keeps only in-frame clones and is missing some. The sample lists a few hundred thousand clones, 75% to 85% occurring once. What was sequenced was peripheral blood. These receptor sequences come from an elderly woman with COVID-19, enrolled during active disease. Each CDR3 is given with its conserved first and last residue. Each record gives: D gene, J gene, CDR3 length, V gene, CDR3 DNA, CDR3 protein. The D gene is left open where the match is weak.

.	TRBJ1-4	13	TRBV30	TGTGCCTGGAGTGTAAGGAGGGGTGAAAAACTGTTTTTT	CAWSVRRGEKLFF
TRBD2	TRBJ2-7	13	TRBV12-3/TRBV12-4	TGTGCCAGCAGTAGGACTAGCGGCTACGAGCAGTACTTC	CASSRTSGYEQYF
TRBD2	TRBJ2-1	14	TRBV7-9	TGTGCCAGCAGCTTAGGGGTAGCGGGGAATGAGCAGTTCTTC	CASSLGVAGNEQFF
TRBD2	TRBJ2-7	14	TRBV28	TGTGCCAGCAGCCCTCCTAGCGGAACCTACGAGCAGTACTTC	CASSPPSGTYEQYF
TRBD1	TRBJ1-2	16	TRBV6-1	TGTGCCAGCAGTGATACCGGGACAGGGGCCCTCTACGGCTACACCTTC	CASSDTGTGALYGYTF
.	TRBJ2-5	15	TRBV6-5	TGTGCCAGCAGCTTAGGGGGGGGTAAGGGAGAGACCCAGTACTTC	CASSLGGGKGETQYF
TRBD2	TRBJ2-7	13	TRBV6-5	TGTGCCACCACCGGGACTAGCGGCTACGAGCAGTACTTC	CATTGTSGYEQYF
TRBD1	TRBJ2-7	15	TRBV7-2	TGTGCCAGCAGCTTAGTCGGGACAGGGGGGGCCGAGCAGTACTTC	CASSLVGTGGAEQYF
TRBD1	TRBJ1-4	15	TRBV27	TGTGCCAGCAGTTTCAGGGGGTCCTCGGGAGAAAAACTGTTTTTT	CASSFRGSSGEKLFF
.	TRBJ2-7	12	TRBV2	TGTGCCAGCAGGGTATTCGGGGGCGAGCAGTACTTC	CASRVFGGEQYF
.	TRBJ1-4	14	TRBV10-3	TGTGCCATCAGTGGACGGCAGGGTGGAGAAAAACTGTTTTTT	CAISGRQGGEKLFF
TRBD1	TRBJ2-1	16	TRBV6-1	TGTGCCAGCAGTGGGAAGGGACAGCTCCGAGACAATGAGCAGTTCTTC	CASSGKGQLRDNEQFF